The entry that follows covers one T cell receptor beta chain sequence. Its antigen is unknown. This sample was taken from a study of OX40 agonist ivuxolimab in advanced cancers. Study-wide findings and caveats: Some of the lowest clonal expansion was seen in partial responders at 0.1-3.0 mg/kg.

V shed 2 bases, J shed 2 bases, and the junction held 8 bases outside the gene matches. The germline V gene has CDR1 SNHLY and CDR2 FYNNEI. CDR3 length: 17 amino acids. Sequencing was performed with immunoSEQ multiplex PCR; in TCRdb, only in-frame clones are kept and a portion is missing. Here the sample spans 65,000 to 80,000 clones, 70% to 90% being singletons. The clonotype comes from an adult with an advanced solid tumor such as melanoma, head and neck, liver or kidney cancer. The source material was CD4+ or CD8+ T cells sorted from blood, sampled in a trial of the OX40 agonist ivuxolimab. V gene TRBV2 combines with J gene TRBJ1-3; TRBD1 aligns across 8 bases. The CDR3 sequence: CASSESVGRGPGNTIYF. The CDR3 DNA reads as TGTGCCAGCAGTGAATCGGTTGGCAGGGGGCCTGGAAACACCATATATTTT.